This TCR beta chain was sequenced during a study of graft-versus-host responses after intestinal transplantation. The protocol was immunoSEQ multiplex PCR, while the TCRdb copy is restricted to in-frame clones and leaves out a portion. The repertoire holds about 120,000 clones, with 85% to 95% as singletons. General observations from the study: Recipient marrow harbored GvH clones, some of which surfaced first in ileum or blood.

With respect to this clone: Its antigen is not identified.

Germline CDR1 reads MNHEY; CDR2 reads SVGAGI. The CDR3 extends over 16 amino acids. Trimming stripped 0 bases from V and 0 bases from J, with 11 bases between. Sequenced material: unstimulated CD4+ T cells sorted from spleen or lymph node cells, taken before intestinal transplant. The sequence derives from a human donor who received an intestinal transplant. The J gene is TRBJ1-1, the V gene TRBV6-5; D gene unclear. CDR3: CASSYSGRRMNTEAFF. DNA of the CDR3: TGTGCCAGCAGTTACTCCGGACGGAGGATGAACACTGAAGCTTTCTTT.